This paragraph covers one T cell receptor (beta chain) sequence. This entry comes from a study of control samples from healthy donors and cancer patients. The assay was immunoSEQ multiplex PCR, and TCRdb's table has in-frame clones only and misses some. Among 65,000 to 100,000 clones listed, roughly 89% were seen once. Trimming removed 2 bases at V and 5 bases at J, with 4 bases between. The CDR3 extends over 12 amino acids. CDR1 and CDR2 (germline): MRHNA, SNTAGT. This chain joins TRBV6-4 and TRBJ1-5; D is uncertain. This TCR derives from a man aged 45 to 65 in good health. Material for sequencing was blood. The CDR3 is CASSDGDQPQHF. The CDR3 DNA sequence: TGTGCCAGCAGTGACGGAGATCAGCCCCAGCATTTT.